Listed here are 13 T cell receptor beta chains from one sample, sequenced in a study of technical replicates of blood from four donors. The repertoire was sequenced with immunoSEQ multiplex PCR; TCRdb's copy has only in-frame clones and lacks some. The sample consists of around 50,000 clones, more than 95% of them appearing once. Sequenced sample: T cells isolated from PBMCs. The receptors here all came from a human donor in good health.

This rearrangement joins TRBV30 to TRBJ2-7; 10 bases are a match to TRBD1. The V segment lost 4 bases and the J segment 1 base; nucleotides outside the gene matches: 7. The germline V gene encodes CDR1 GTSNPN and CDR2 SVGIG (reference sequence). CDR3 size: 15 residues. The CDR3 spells CAWTLDRGQSYEQYF. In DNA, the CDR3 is TGTGCCTGGACCCTCGACAGGGGGCAATCCTACGAGCAGTACTTC. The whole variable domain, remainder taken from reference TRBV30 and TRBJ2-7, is SQTIHQWPATLVQPVGSPLSLECTVEGTSNPNLYWYRQAAGRGLQLLFYSVGIGQISSEVPQNLSASRPQDRQFILSSKKLLLSDSGFYLCAWTLDRGQSYEQYFGPGTRLTVT.

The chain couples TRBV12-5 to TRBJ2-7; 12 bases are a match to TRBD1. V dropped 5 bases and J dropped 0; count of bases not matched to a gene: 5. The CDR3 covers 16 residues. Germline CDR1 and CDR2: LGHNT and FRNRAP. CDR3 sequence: CASGRGTGGASYEQYF. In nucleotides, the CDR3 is TGTGCTAGTGGTAGGGGGACAGGGGGCGCCTCCTACGAGCAGTACTTC.

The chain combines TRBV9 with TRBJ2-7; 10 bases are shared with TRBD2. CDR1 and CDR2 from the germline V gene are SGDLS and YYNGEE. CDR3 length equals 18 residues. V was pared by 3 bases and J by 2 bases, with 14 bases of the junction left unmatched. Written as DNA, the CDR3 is TGTGCCAGCAGCGCGGAAGGGGGGACTAGCGAAAGGACCTACGAGCAGTACTTC. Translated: CASSAEGGTSERTYEQYF.

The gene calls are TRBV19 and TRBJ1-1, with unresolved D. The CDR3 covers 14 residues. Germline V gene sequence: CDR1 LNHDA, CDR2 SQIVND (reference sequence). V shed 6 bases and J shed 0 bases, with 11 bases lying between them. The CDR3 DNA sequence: TGTGCCAGTAGGCAAATAGTAATGAACACTGAAGCTTTCTTT. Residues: CASRQIVMNTEAFF.

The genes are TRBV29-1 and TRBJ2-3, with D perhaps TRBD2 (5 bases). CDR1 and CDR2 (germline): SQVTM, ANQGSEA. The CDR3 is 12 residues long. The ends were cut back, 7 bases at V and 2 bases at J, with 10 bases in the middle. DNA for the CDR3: TGCAGCGCCCGGGAACACACAGATACGCAGTATTTT. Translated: CSAREHTDTQYF.

In DNA form, the CDR3 reads TGTGCCAGCAGCTCACTAGCGGGAGTCTACGAGCAGTACTTC. Its protein is CASSSLAGVYEQYF. The chain has TRBV7-2 and TRBJ2-7, with 11 bases fitting TRBD2. Germline CDR1 is SGHTA and CDR2 is FQGNSA. With V trimmed by 4 bases and J by 3 bases, 2 bases remained unmatched. The CDR3 sequence is 14 residues long. The entire variable domain, with the rest obtained from reference TRBV7-2 and TRBJ2-7, is as follows: GAGVSQSPSNKVTEKGKDVELRCDPISGHTALYWYRQSLGQGLEFLIYFQGNSAPDKSGLPSDRFSAERTGGSVSTLTIQRTQQEDSAVYLCASSSLAGVYEQYFGPGTRLTVT.

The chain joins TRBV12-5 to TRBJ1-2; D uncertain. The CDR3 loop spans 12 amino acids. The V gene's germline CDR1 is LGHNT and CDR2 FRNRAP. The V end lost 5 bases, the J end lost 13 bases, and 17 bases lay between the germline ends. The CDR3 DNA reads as TGTGCTAGTGGTAACCCCGAAGAGGTTCGCACCTTC. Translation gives CASGNPEEVRTF.

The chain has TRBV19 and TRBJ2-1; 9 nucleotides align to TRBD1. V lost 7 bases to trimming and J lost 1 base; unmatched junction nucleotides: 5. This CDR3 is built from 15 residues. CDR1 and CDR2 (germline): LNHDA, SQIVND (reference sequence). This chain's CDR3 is CASNRDRGSYNEQFF. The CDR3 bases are TGTGCCAGTAATCGAGACAGGGGGTCCTACAATGAGCAGTTCTTC. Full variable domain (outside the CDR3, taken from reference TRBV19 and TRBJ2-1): DGGITQSPKYLFRKEGQNVTLSCEQNLNHDAMYWYRQDPGQGLRLIYYSQIVNDFQKGDIAEGYSVSREKKESFPLTVTSAQKNPTAFYLCASNRDRGSYNEQFFGPGTRLTVL.

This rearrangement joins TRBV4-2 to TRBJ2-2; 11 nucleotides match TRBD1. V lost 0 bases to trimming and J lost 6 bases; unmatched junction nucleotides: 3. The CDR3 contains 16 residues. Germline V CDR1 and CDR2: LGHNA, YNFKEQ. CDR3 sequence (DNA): TGTGCCAGCAGCCAAGAGCCGGGACAGGGGGCCGGGGAGCTGTTTTTT. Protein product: CASSQEPGQGAGELFF.

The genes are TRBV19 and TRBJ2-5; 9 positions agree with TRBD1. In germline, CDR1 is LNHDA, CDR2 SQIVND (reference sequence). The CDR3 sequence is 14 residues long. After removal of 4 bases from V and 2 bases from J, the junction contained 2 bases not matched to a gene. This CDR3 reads CASSKDRGQETQYF. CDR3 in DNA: TGTGCCAGTAGTAAAGACAGGGGGCAAGAGACCCAGTACTTC.

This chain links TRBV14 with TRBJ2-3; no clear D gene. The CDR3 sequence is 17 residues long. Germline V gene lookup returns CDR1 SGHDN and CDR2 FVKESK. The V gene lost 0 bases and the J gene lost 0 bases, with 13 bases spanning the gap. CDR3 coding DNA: TGTGCCAGCAGCCAAGATCTGCAGGCCCATAGCACAGATACGCAGTATTTT. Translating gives CASSQDLQAHSTDTQYF.

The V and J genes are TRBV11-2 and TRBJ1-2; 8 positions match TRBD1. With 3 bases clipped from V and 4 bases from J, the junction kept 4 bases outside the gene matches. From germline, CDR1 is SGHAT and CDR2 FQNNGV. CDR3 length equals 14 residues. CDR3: CASSFSGGGYGYTF. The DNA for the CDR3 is TGTGCCAGCAGCTTCTCAGGGGGCGGCTATGGCTACACCTTC.

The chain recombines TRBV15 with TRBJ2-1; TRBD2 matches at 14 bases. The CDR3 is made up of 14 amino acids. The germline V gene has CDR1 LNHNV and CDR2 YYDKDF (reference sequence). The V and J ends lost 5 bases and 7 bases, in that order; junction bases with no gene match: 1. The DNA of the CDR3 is TGTGCCACCAGCGGGACTAGCGGGAGTAATGAGCAGTTCTTC. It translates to CATSGTSGSNEQFF.